The next 12 T cell receptor beta chains were all read from a single sample in a study of cytomegalovirus exposure and HLA in healthy donors. With 60 Vbeta and 13 Jbeta primers, the PCR was carried out. Clones were read by immunoSEQ multiplex PCR, and TCRdb kept only the in-frame ones, dropping some. The sample contains 84,000 or so clones, 76% of which appear only once. The sample was PBMCs. These receptors all come from a male donor in good health and CMV-seronegative.

CDR3 amino acids: CASSLGGGNTEAFF. Written as DNA, the CDR3 is TGTGCCAGCAGCTTAGGCGGGGGGAACACTGAAGCTTTCTTT. The chain has TRBV7-8 and TRBJ1-1; D is possibly TRBD1 (5 bases). The V gene's germline CDR1 is SGHVS and CDR2 FQNEAQ. This CDR3 is 14 amino acids long. The V end lost 1 base, the J end lost 1 base, and 7 bases lay between the germline ends.

J is TRBJ2-3 and V is TRBV6-4, with TRBD2 matching 8 bases. This CDR3 region has 14 residues. With V trimmed by 4 bases and J by 2 bases, 2 bases remained unmatched. CDR1 MRHNA and CDR2 SNTAGT come from the germline V gene. The CDR3 loop is CASSAGGATDTQYF. The CDR3 DNA is TGTGCCAGCAGTGCCGGGGGGGCCACAGATACGCAGTATTTT.

Here the CDR3 reads CASSLREGSPYEQYF. DNA of the CDR3: TGTGCCAGCAGTTTAAGAGAGGGATCCCCCTACGAGCAGTACTTC. This chain joins TRBV27 and TRBJ2-7; weak D call: TRBD2 (5 bases). Germline CDR1 and CDR2: MNHEY and SMNVEV (reference sequence). There are 15 residues in the CDR3. Trimming pared 2 bases from V and 2 bases from J, leaving 13 bases between.

This clone was counted between two and nine times. The chain joins TRBV4-3 to TRBJ2-1; 7 nucleotides line up with TRBD2. The CDR3 loop spans 16 amino acids. Germline V gives CDR1 LGHNA, CDR2 YSLEER. J was trimmed by 8 bases and V by 0 bases; bases with no gene match: 10. The CDR3 spells CASSQDGVGGFDEQFF. Here the CDR3 DNA reads TGCGCCAGCAGCCAAGATGGGGTGGGGGGGTTTGATGAGCAGTTCTTC.

The chain carries TRBV15 and TRBJ1-5; 8 bases are shared with TRBD1. V gave up 3 bases and J gave up 8 bases; unmatched junction bases: 3. The CDR3 runs 13 residues. Germline loops: CDR1 LNHNV, CDR2 YYDKDF (reference sequence). CDR3 loop: CATSRDRAEPQHF. CDR3 in DNA: TGTGCCACCAGCAGGGACAGGGCGGAGCCCCAGCATTTT.

The chain employs TRBV5-1 and TRBJ2-1; 8 bases match TRBD2. In germline, CDR1 is SGHRS, CDR2 YFSETQ. V was clipped by 3 bases and J by 8 bases; unmatched bases: 7. This CDR3 region has 14 residues. The CDR3 sequence: CASSSGGGLDEQFF. CDR3 nucleotide sequence: TGCGCCAGCAGCTCCGGGGGGGGGTTGGATGAGCAGTTCTTC.

The J gene is TRBJ1-1, the V gene TRBV13; D is possibly TRBD1 (6 bases). The CDR3 has 15 amino acids. Germline-derived CDR1 and CDR2 are PRHDT and FYEKMQ (reference sequence). Trimming pared 1 base from V and 2 bases from J, leaving 11 bases between. The CDR3 loop reads CASSLDVRGNTEAFF. The CDR3 DNA reads TGTGCCAGCAGCTTAGATGTCAGGGGAAACACTGAAGCTTTCTTT.

This clone showed up just a few times. The rearrangement joins TRBV6-6 to TRBJ2-7; 7 bases agree with TRBD1. CDR3 length equals 12 residues. Germline V gives CDR1 MNHNY, CDR2 SVGAGI (reference sequence). Trimming at V came to 11 bases and at J to 0 bases, leaving 4 bases not matched to a gene. CDR3 nucleotides: TGTGCCGTACAGGGGAGCTCCTACGAGCAGTACTTC. Its protein is CAVQGSSYEQYF.

The table lists this clone with a few counts. The chain recombines TRBV6-1 with TRBJ1-4; D not certain. Per germline, CDR1 MNHNS and CDR2 SASEGT. The CDR3 runs 13 residues. V gave up 6 bases and J gave up 2 bases, with 7 bases separating them. The CDR3 nucleotides are TGTGCCAGCAGGCGGGGTACTAATGAAAAACTGTTTTTT. Translating gives CASRRGTNEKLFF.

The rearrangement links TRBV6-5 to TRBJ1-2, with 7 bases that match TRBD1. Trimming cost V 6 bases and J 2 bases; bases outside gene matches: 6. CDR3 length: 14 residues. CDR1 and CDR2 (germline): MNHEY, SVGAGI. CDR3 in DNA: TGTGCCAGCAGAAACAGGGGTCTGAACTATGGCTACACCTTC. This sequence encodes CASRNRGLNYGYTF.

This clone was picked up a small number of times. This chain connects TRBV29-1 to TRBJ2-7, with 9 nucleotides matching TRBD1. V gave up 4 bases and J gave up 3 bases; unmatched junction bases: 4. The germline CDR1 and CDR2 sequences are SQVTM and ANQGSEA. The CDR3 sequence is 13 residues long. This CDR3 reads CSVVRGQGYEQYF. The DNA of the CDR3 is TGCAGCGTTGTCAGGGGACAGGGCTACGAGCAGTACTTC.

The chain carries TRBV6-4 and TRBJ2-2; D possibly corresponds to TRBD2 (5 bases). The CDR3 sequence is 13 residues long. The germline V and J ends were trimmed by 5 bases and 9 bases, with 13 bases remaining between them. Germline CDR1 reads MRHNA; CDR2 reads SNTAGT. This chain's CDR3 is CASSPDSHRELFF. The CDR3 bases are TGTGCCAGCAGTCCGGACTCGCACCGGGAGCTGTTTTTT.